Listed here are 8 T cell receptor beta chains from one sample, sequenced in a study of blood T cell repertoires in COVID-19. Assay used: immunoSEQ multiplex PCR; TCRdb lists only in-frame clones, some missing. This table holds 200,000 to 250,000 clones, about 85% found once. Sequences were obtained from PBMCs or T cells enriched from blood (not recorded which). The source of these receptors is a man aged 25-45 years who had recovered from COVID-19.

The genes are TRBV28 and TRBJ2-3, with D possibly matching TRBD2 (6 bases). V gave up 1 base and J gave up 7 bases, with 15 bases separating them. Germline CDR1 MDHEN, CDR2 SYDVKM. This CDR3 region has 15 residues. CDR3 residues: CASSLYAGTRYTQYF. The CDR3 DNA sequence: TGTGCCAGCAGTTTATACGCGGGAACTCGGTATACGCAGTATTTT.

This chain connects TRBV19 to TRBJ1-3; 8 bases fit TRBD1. Germline loops: CDR1 LNHDA, CDR2 SQIVND (reference sequence). CDR3 length: 14 residues. V was pared by 6 bases and J by 4 bases, with 5 bases of the junction left unmatched. This CDR3 reads CASRDRDWGNTIYF. CDR3 bases: TGTGCCAGTAGGGACAGGGATTGGGGAAACACCATATATTTT. The full variable domain, completed using reference TRBV19 and TRBJ1-3, is DGGITQSPKYLFRKEGQNVTLSCEQNLNHDAMYWYRQDPGQGLRLIYYSQIVNDFQKGDIAEGYSVSREKKESFPLTVTSAQKNPTAFYLCASRDRDWGNTIYFGEGSWLTVV.

The chain is built from TRBV2 and TRBJ1-2, with 8 positions matching TRBD1. The germline V gene encodes CDR1 SNHLY and CDR2 FYNNEI. V dropped 5 bases and J dropped 2; count of bases not matched to a gene: 4. The CDR3 is made up of 14 amino acids. The chain's CDR3 is CASSPGQENYGYTF. The CDR3 nucleotides are TGTGCCAGCAGTCCGGGACAGGAAAACTATGGCTACACCTTC.

This clone was counted a single time. The V and J genes are TRBV3-1 (or the pseudogene TRBV3-2) and TRBJ1-2; D is undetermined. The CDR3 runs to 13 residues. Deletions cut 3 bases from V and 8 bases from J, with 13 bases between. CDR1 is LGHDT, CDR2 YNNKEL, per germline (reference sequence). The CDR3 DNA is TGTGCCAGCAGCCATTCTCCCCCTGGCGGCTACACCTTC. This codes for CASSHSPPGGYTF.

Only one count was recorded for this clone. The CDR3 bases are TGTGCCAGCAGTGTTATACTAGCGGGAGGCCCCTACGAGCAGTACTTC. Its translation: CASSVILAGGPYEQYF. The V call is TRBV7-9, the J call TRBJ2-7; 12 bases fit TRBD2. Germline assignment: CDR1 SEHNR and CDR2 FQNEAQ (reference sequence). V trimming: 6 bases; J trimming: 2 bases; junction bases outside the gene matches: 8. CDR3 length equals 16 residues.

This clone was seen a handful of times. V gene TRBV7-2 combines with J gene TRBJ1-5; D is perhaps TRBD1 (5 bases). V gave up 3 bases and J gave up 6 bases, with 15 bases separating them. This CDR3 contains 15 residues. CDR1 and CDR2 from the germline V gene are SGHTA and FQGNSA. CDR3 in DNA: TGTGCCAGCAGCTTTTCTGGGGGGGTGTTTCAGCCCCAGCATTTT. Its translation is CASSFSGGVFQPQHF.

This chain connects TRBV6-5 to TRBJ1-6; perhaps TRBD1 as D (5 bases). There are 15 residues in the CDR3. The V end lost 4 bases, the J end lost 10 bases, and 17 bases lay between the germline ends. Germline V lookup: CDR1 MNHEY, CDR2 SVGAGI. Here the CDR3 DNA reads TGTGCCAGCAGTTCCCTCGGAAGGGGAGGGTCACCCCTCCACTTT. Amino acid sequence: CASSSLGRGGSPLHF.

This clone occurred a few times. Other DNA sequences from this sample encode an identical CDR3 as well. The chain couples TRBV19 to TRBJ1-5; no reliable D call. Trimming pared 3 bases from V and 2 bases from J, leaving 5 bases between. Germline assignment: CDR1 LNHDA and CDR2 SQIVND (reference sequence). The CDR3 sequence is 13 residues long. CDR3 residues: CASSILGNQPQHF. In nucleotides, the CDR3 is TGTGCCAGTAGTATCCTCGGCAATCAGCCCCAGCATTTT.